These 15 T cell receptor beta chains came from one sample sequenced in a study of glioma-infiltrating T cells. Using RNA template, CDR3s of TCR alpha and beta were amplified with iRepertoire arm-PCR. Via MiXCR, TCRdb re-called the multiplex PCR reads, giving one row per CDR3 protein. The sample consists of more than 350,000 distinct CDR3 sequences, roughly two fifths of them appearing once. Source material: glioma tissue, nonneoplastic brain tissue, or PBMCs (not recorded which). These receptors were collected from a human donor with low-grade glioma or glioblastoma, undergoing nonglioma brain surgery, or in good health (not recorded which).

This clonotype was recorded at least ten times. The chain combines TRBV6-2 or TRBV6-3 with TRBJ2-2; 12 bases are shared with TRBD2. The trim removed 8 bases at V and 3 bases at J, leaving 7 bases unmatched. Germline values: CDR1 MNHEY, CDR2 SVGEGT. The CDR3 is made up of 16 amino acids. Here the CDR3 reads CASAGLAGIYTGELFF. CDR3 DNA sequence: TGTGCCAGCGCCGGACTAGCGGGAATATACACCGGGGAGCTGTTTTTT.

The rearrangement links TRBV6-1 to TRBJ2-7, with 7 bases matching TRBD2. V dropped 8 bases and J dropped 2; count of bases not matched to a gene: 6. The CDR3 totals 13 residues. The germline V gene has CDR1 MNHNS and CDR2 SASEGT. CDR3 bases: TGTGCCAGCGGGAGGGCAGGAACCTACGAGCAGTACTTC. It codes for CASGRAGTYEQYF.

This clonotype was counted many times. The rearrangement links TRBV20-1 to TRBJ2-7; TRBD1 is a possible D gene (5 bases). CDR1 is DFQATT, CDR2 SNEGSKA, per germline (reference sequence). Between the trimmed V and J ends, which lost 3 bases and 2 bases, there was a span of 17 bases. CDR3 length equals 15 residues. The CDR3 DNA reads as TGCAGTGCTAGGGAGATAATGGGGCTTACCTACGAGCAGTACTTC. Translation: CSAREIMGLTYEQYF.

The gene calls are TRBV20-1 and TRBJ2-1; 8 nucleotides align to TRBD2. Germline trimming cut 6 bases from V and 9 bases from J; bases unmatched to any gene: 25. CDR3 length equals 18 residues. Looked up from germline, CDR1 is DFQATT and CDR2 is SNEGSKA (reference sequence). The CDR3: CSALPSGLAEALSGEQFF. In nucleotides, the CDR3 is TGCAGTGCACTCCCTAGCGGACTAGCAGAAGCCCTCAGCGGTGAGCAGTTCTTC.

This clonotype was counted between two and nine times. The chain carries TRBV6-6 and TRBJ1-1, with D hard to call. This CDR3 is 11 amino acids long. From germline, CDR1 is MNHNY and CDR2 SVGAGI (reference sequence). Trimming removed 5 bases at V and 11 bases at J, with 12 bases between. CDR3 sequence (DNA): TGTGCCAGCAGTCCCACCTGGGAGGCTTTCTTT. It encodes CASSPTWEAFF.

This chain joins TRBV10-1 and TRBJ1-5; 7 bases fit TRBD1. Germline-derived CDR1 and CDR2 are WNHNN and SYGVQD (reference sequence). The junction had 9 bases not matched to a gene; V was cut back by 1 base and J by 6 bases. The CDR3 runs 16 residues. CDR3 amino acids: CASSEWAPRGSQPQHF. DNA for the CDR3: TGCGCCAGCAGTGAGTGGGCCCCCAGGGGGAGTCAGCCCCAGCATTTT.

In its sample, this clonotype was seen many times. The V gene is TRBV6-2 or TRBV6-3, the J gene TRBJ1-1, with TRBD1 matching 7 bases. This CDR3 has 13 residues. With V trimmed by 2 bases and J by 7 bases, 4 bases remained unmatched. Germline values: CDR1 MNHEY, CDR2 SVGEGT. CDR3 sequence reads: CASSYRTGYEAFF. The CDR3 coding sequence is TGTGCCAGCAGTTACAGGACAGGCTATGAAGCTTTCTTT.

With respect to this clonotype: Given a much more abundant clone one base away, this may be a read error. The V call is TRBV4-1, the J call TRBJ2-3, with D hard to call. The germline gives CDR1 MGHRA, CDR2 YSYEKL. The length of the CDR3 is 16 residues. V gave up 4 bases and J gave up 4 bases, with 18 bases separating them. Here the CDR3 DNA reads TGCGCCAGCAGCCCCACGTTTCAGTGGGCGGCAGATACGCAGTATTTT. The encoded protein is CASSPTFQWAADTQYF.

The chain links TRBV7-6 to TRBJ1-1; possible D gene TRBD1, 6 bases. Germline assignment: CDR1 SGHVS and CDR2 FNYEAQ. The V gene lost 5 bases and the J gene lost 3 bases, with 19 bases spanning the gap. The CDR3 spans 16 residues. The CDR3 loop is CASSEFMGARDTEAFF. As DNA, the CDR3 is TGTGCCAGCAGCGAGTTTATGGGGGCGCGGGACACTGAAGCTTTCTTT.

The chain employs TRBV13 and TRBJ2-7; D is uncertain. Germline CDR1 and CDR2: PRHDT and FYEKMQ (reference sequence). This CDR3 has 13 residues. Trimming left V 5 bases short and J 3 bases short, with 11 bases between. The DNA for the CDR3 is TGTGCCAGCAGCCCTGGGGTTAACTACGAGCAGTACTTC. Translation gives CASSPGVNYEQYF.

V and J are TRBV27 and TRBJ2-2; TRBD1 matches at 9 bases. The J segment lost 5 bases and the V segment lost 5 bases, leaving 9 bases of the junction unmatched. The CDR3 runs to 16 residues. The V gene's germline CDR1 is MNHEY and CDR2 SMNVEV (reference sequence). The CDR3 region is CASSASGTGRTGELFF. The CDR3 region has the DNA TGTGCCAGCAGTGCCTCCGGGACAGGGAGGACCGGGGAGCTGTTTTTT.

As for this clonotype: The germline gene is not matched at one end of the junction; a read error may be the cause. The chain joins TRBV28 to TRBJ2-1; D possibly corresponds to TRBD1 (5 bases). Germline V gene data show CDR1 as MDHEN and CDR2 as SYDVKM. This CDR3 has 13 residues. CDR3 amino acids: CASSPAGSNEQIF. The CDR3 bases are TGTGCCAGCAGTCCAGCAGGGTCGAATGAGCAGATCTTC.

There are many counts of this clonotype. The chain uses TRBV20-1 and TRBJ1-2; no clear D gene. Germline V gives CDR1 DFQATT, CDR2 SNEGSKA (reference sequence). CDR3 length: 14 amino acids. The V end was cut by 0 bases, the J end by 8 bases, with 16 bases between. The CDR3 coding sequence is TGCAGTGCTAGAGATGGACGGGTATCGGAGGGCTACACCTTC. Its protein is CSARDGRVSEGYTF.

The V call is TRBV28, the J call TRBJ2-2, with TRBD2 matching over 11 bases. Trimming at V came to 6 bases and at J to 3 bases, leaving 24 bases not matched to a gene. The germline V gene has CDR1 MDHEN and CDR2 SYDVKM. The CDR3 has 22 amino acids. Written as DNA, the CDR3 is TGTGCCAGCAGCCTCGATCGGTTAGCGGGGACTAGCGGTTCTTGGGACACCGGGGAGCTGTTTTTT. Its translation is CASSLDRLAGTSGSWDTGELFF.

As for this clonotype: Germline is not matched at one junction end, which may reflect a read error. This chain links TRBV28 with TRBJ1-3; TRBD1 is a possible D gene (5 bases). The CDR3 loop spans 13 amino acids. Germline V gene data show CDR1 as MDHEN and CDR2 as SYDVKM. CDR3: CASSLTAGNTVYF. CDR3 coding DNA: TGTGCCAGCAGCCTGACAGCTGGAAACACCGTATATTTT.